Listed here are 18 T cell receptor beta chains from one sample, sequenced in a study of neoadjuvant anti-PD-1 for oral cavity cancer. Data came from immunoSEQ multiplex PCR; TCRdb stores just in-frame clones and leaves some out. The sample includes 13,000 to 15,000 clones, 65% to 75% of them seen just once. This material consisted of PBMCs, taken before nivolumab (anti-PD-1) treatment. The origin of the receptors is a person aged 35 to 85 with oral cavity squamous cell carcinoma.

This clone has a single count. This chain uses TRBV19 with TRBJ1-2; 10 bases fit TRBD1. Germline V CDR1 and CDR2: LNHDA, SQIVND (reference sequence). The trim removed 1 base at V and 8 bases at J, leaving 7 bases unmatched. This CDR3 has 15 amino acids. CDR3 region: CASSIGRTGGSGYTF. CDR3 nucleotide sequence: TGTGCCAGTAGTATAGGCCGGACAGGGGGAAGCGGCTACACCTTC.

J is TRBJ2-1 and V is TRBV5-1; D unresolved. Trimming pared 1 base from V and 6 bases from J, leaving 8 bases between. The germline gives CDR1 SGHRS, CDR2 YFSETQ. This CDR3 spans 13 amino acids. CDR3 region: CASSLIETNEQFF. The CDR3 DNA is TGCGCCAGCAGCTTGATCGAGACCAATGAGCAGTTCTTC.

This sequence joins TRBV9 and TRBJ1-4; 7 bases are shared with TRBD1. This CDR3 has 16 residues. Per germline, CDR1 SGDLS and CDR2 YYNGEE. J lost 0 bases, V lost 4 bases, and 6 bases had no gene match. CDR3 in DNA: TGTGCCAGCAGCTTGAACGGACAGGCAACTAATGAAAAACTGTTTTTT. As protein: CASSLNGQATNEKLFF. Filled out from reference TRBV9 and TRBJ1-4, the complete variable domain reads DSGVTQTPKHLITATGQRVTLRCSPRSGDLSVYWYQQSLDQGLQFLIQYYNGEERAKGNILERFSAQQFPDLHSELNLSSLELGDSALYFCASSLNGQATNEKLFFGSGTQLSVL.

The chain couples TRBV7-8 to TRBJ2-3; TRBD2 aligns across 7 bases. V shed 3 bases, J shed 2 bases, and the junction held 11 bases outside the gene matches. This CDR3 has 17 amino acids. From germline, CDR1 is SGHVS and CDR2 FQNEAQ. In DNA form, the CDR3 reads TGTGCCAGCAGCTTCATCCTCCCGGGGGGAAACACAGATACGCAGTATTTT. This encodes CASSFILPGGNTDTQYF.

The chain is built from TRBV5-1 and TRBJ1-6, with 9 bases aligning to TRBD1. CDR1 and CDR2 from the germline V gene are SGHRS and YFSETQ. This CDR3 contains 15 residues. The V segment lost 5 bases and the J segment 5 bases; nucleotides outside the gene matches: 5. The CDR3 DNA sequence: TGCGCCAGCAGAGAAGGACAGGGGCATAATTCACCCCTCCACTTT. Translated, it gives CASREGQGHNSPLHF.

The CDR3 loop reads CASSTTGGETPLHF. The CDR3 DNA is TGTGCCAGCAGCACCACAGGGGGAGAGACACCCCTCCACTTT. This rearrangement joins TRBV21-1 to TRBJ1-6; TRBD1 reflects the table's D call only, with no check against the DNA. TRBV21-1 is a listed pseudogene. This CDR3 comprises 14 residues.

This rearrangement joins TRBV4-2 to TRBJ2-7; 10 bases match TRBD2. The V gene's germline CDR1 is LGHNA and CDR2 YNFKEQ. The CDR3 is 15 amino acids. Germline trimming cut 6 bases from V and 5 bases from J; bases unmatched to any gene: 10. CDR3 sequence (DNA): TGTGCCAGCAGGTACCGACCGGGACTAGCGCACGAGCAGTACTTC. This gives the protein CASRYRPGLAHEQYF.

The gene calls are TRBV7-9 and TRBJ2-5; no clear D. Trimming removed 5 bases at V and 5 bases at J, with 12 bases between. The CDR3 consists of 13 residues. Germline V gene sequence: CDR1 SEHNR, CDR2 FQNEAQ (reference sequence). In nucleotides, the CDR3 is TGTGCCAGCAGCGCCTGGGCCGTGGAGACCCAGTACTTC. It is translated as CASSAWAVETQYF.

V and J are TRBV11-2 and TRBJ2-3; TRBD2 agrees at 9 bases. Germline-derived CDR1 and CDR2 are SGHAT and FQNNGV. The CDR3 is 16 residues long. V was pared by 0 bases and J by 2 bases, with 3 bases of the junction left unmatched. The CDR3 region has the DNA TGTGCCAGCAGCTTAGAGTTAGCGGGGGCCACAGATACGCAGTATTTT. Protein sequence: CASSLELAGATDTQYF. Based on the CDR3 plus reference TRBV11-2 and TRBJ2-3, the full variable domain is EAGVAQSPRYKIIEKRQSVAFWCNPISGHATLYWYQQILGQGPKLLIQFQNNGVVDDSQLPKDRFSAERLKGVDSTLKIQPAKLEDSAVYLCASSLELAGATDTQYFGPGTRLTVL.

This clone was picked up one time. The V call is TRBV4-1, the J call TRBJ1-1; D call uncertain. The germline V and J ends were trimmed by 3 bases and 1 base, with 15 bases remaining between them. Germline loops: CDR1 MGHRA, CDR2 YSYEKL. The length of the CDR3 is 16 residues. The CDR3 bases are TGCGCCAGCAGCCATCCCTCACGAAGTACGAACACTGAAGCTTTCTTT. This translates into CASSHPSRSTNTEAFF.

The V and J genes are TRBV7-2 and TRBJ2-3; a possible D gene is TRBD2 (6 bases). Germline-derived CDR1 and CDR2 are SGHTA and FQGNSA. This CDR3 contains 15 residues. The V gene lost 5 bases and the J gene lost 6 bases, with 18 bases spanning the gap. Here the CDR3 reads CASSRNAGPVDTQYF. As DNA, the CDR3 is TGTGCCAGCAGCCGGAACGCGGGGCCCGTTGATACGCAGTATTTT.

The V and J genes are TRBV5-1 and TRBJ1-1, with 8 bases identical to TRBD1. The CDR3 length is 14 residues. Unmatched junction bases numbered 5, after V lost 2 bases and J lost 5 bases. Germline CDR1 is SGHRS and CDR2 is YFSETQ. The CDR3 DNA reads TGCGCCAGCAGCTTTGACAGGGGATATACTGAAGCTTTCTTT. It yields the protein CASSFDRGYTEAFF.

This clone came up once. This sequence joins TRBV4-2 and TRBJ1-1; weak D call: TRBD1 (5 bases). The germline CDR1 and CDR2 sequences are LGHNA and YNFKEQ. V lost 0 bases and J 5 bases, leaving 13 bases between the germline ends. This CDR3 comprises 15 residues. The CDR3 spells CASSQDVGGGTEAFF. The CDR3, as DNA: TGTGCCAGCAGCCAAGATGTTGGGGGGGGGACTGAAGCTTTCTTT.

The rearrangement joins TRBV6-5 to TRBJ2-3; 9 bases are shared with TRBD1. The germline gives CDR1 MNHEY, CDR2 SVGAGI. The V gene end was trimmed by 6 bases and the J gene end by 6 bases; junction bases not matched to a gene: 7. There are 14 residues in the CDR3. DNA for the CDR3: TGTGCCAGCAGCCTAGACAGGGGGAGGGATACGCAGTATTTT. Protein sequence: CASSLDRGRDTQYF.

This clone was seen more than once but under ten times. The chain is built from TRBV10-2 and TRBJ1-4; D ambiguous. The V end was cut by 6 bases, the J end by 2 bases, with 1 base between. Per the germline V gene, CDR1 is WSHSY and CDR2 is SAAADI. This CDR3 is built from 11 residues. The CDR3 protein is CASRTNEKLFF. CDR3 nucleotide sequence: TGCGCCAGCAGGACTAATGAAAAACTGTTTTTT.

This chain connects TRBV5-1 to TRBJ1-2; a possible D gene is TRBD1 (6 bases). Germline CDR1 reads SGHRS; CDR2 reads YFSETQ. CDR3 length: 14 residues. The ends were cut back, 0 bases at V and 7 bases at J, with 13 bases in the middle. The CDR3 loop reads CASSLGAGDIGYTF. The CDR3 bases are TGCGCCAGCAGCTTGGGGGCAGGGGATATTGGCTACACCTTC.

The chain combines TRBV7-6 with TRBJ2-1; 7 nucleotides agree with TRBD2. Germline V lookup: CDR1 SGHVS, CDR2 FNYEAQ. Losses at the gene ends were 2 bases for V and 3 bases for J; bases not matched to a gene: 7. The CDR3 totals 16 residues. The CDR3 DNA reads TGTGCCAGCAGCTTAAGGAGGGAGGGCTTCTACAATGAGCAGTTCTTC. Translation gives CASSLRREGFYNEQFF. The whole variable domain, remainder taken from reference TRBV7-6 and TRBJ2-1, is GAGVSQSPRYKVTKRGQDVALRCDPISGHVSLYWYRQALGQGPEFLTYFNYEAQQDKSGLPNDRFSAERPEGSISTLTIQRTEQRDSAMYRCASSLRREGFYNEQFFGPGTRLTVL.

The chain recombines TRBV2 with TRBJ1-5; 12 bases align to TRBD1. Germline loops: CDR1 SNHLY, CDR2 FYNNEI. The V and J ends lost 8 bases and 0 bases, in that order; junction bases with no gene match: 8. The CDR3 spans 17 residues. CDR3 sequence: CASGGTGGNYSNQPQHF. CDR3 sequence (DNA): TGTGCCAGCGGGGGGACAGGGGGCAACTATAGCAATCAGCCCCAGCATTTT.